The 24 T cell receptor beta chains in this list originate from one sample, sequenced in a study of graft-versus-host responses after intestinal transplantation. Repertoires were generated with immunoSEQ multiplex PCR, while TCRdb's copy carries only in-frame clones and drops some. Here the sample spans some 84,000 clones, roughly 80% being singletons. Their target antigens are unknown. This material consisted of unstimulated CD4+ T cells sorted from spleen or lymph node cells, taken before intestinal transplant. These receptors were taken from a human donor who received an intestinal transplant.

This sequence joins TRBV19 and TRBJ2-1; 14 bases agree with TRBD2. Germline V CDR1 and CDR2: LNHDA, SQIVND (reference sequence). V trimming: 2 bases; J trimming: 2 bases; junction bases outside the gene matches: 8. The CDR3 length is 19 residues. The CDR3 here is CASSIHPGLAGAPYNEQFF. The CDR3 DNA is TGTGCCAGTAGTATACACCCGGGACTAGCGGGGGCCCCCTACAATGAGCAGTTCTTC.

The rearrangement links TRBV6-5 to TRBJ2-7, with a possible D match to TRBD1 (5 bases). CDR3 size: 14 residues. With 2 bases removed from V and 0 bases from J, the gap between germline ends came to 8 bases. CDR1 is MNHEY, CDR2 SVGAGI, per germline. The CDR3 DNA is TGTGCCAGCAGTTACGGGCAGGGCTCCTACGAGCAGTACTTC. It encodes CASSYGQGSYEQYF.

The CDR3 region has the DNA TGTGCCAGCAGCCCCGGTGGGGGGGCTAACTATGGCTACACCTTC. This encodes CASSPGGGANYGYTF. This rearrangement joins TRBV28 to TRBJ1-2, with D possibly matching TRBD1 (5 bases). The CDR3 runs to 15 residues. In germline, CDR1 is MDHEN, CDR2 SYDVKM. V shed 6 bases and J shed 0 bases, with 14 bases lying between them.

CDR3 region: CASSPGWDNEQFF. DNA of the CDR3: TGTGCCAGCAGCCCGGGGTGGGACAATGAGCAGTTCTTC. The V call is TRBV5-6, the J call TRBJ2-1, with a weak D call TRBD2 (5 bases). V was pared by 4 bases and J by 5 bases, with 10 bases between. CDR1 and CDR2 (germline): SGHDT, YYEEEE. This CDR3 is built from 13 residues.

The CDR3 coding sequence is TGTGCCTGGAGGTCTTCTATGATCTCCGAGCAGTACTTC. Protein product: CAWRSSMISEQYF. J is TRBJ2-7 and V is TRBV30; D not resolved. The CDR3 spans 13 residues. The V gene's germline CDR1 is GTSNPN and CDR2 SVGIG (reference sequence). Trimming pared 3 bases from V and 6 bases from J, leaving 15 bases between.

The chain recombines TRBV7-2 with TRBJ1-5, with D possibly matching TRBD1 (6 bases). The CDR3 length is 13 residues. Trimming took 3 bases from V and 7 from J, leaving 10 bases between them. Germline loops: CDR1 SGHTA, CDR2 FQGNSA. CDR3 region: CASSFSQGQPQHF. CDR3 nucleotide sequence: TGTGCCAGCAGCTTTTCTCAGGGGCAGCCCCAGCATTTT.

This chain links TRBV7-2 with TRBJ1-2; D not resolved. This CDR3 region has 17 residues. Trimming removed 5 bases at V and 2 bases at J, with 21 bases between. Germline values: CDR1 SGHTA, CDR2 FQGNSA. The CDR3, as DNA: TGTGCCAGCAGCCCGAGCCCCACGGGGAAAAAGAACTATGGCTACACCTTC. Translation: CASSPSPTGKKNYGYTF.

As DNA, the CDR3 is TGTGCCAGCACCAAGGACAGGGGAGACACTGAAGCTTTCTTT. Its protein product is CASTKDRGDTEAFF. The J gene is TRBJ1-1, the V gene TRBV28, with 9 nucleotides matching TRBD1. The CDR3 loop spans 14 amino acids. The junction had 6 bases not matched to a gene; V was cut back by 7 bases and J by 3 bases. Germline assignment: CDR1 MDHEN and CDR2 SYDVKM.

V and J are TRBV6-1 and TRBJ1-6; D might be TRBD1 (6 bases). Germline CDR1 reads MNHNS; CDR2 reads SASEGT. This CDR3 spans 13 amino acids. Trimming took off 7 bases at V and 8 bases at J, with 12 bases between the two ends. CDR3 in amino acids: CASTGTSDSPLHF. CDR3 coding DNA: TGTGCCAGCACCGGGACAAGCGATTCACCCCTCCACTTT.

The rearrangement joins TRBV9 to TRBJ2-3; TRBD2 agrees at 7 bases. Unmatched junction bases numbered 5, after V lost 0 bases and J lost 7 bases. Germline assignment: CDR1 SGDLS and CDR2 YYNGEE. This CDR3 spans 14 amino acids. CDR3 region: CASSVGTSAYTQYF. DNA for the CDR3: TGTGCCAGCAGCGTAGGAACTAGCGCCTATACGCAGTATTTT.

In its sample, this clone was seen many times. This sequence joins TRBV15 and TRBJ2-2, with TRBD2 as a possible D gene (5 bases). Germline CDR1 LNHNV, CDR2 YYDKDF (reference sequence). Trimming pared 5 bases from V and 4 bases from J, leaving 20 bases between. The CDR3 extends over 17 amino acids. CDR3: CATSGPFMDEGTGELFF. CDR3 sequence (DNA): TGTGCCACCAGCGGACCTTTTATGGACGAGGGCACCGGGGAGCTGTTTTTT.

V usage is TRBV7-9 and J usage is TRBJ2-1; 8 bases align to TRBD2. Germline CDR1 is SEHNR and CDR2 is FQNEAQ (reference sequence). J was trimmed by 6 bases and V by 2 bases; bases with no gene match: 6. There are 15 residues in the CDR3. The CDR3 DNA sequence: TGTGCCAGCAGCTTAACTAGCGGAGGACCCAATGAGCAGTTCTTC. It is translated as CASSLTSGGPNEQFF.

This sequence joins TRBV28 and TRBJ2-7, with 10 bases matching TRBD1. V shed 4 bases, J shed 5 bases, and the junction held 5 bases outside the gene matches. CDR1 is MDHEN, CDR2 SYDVKM, per germline. This CDR3 has 14 residues. The CDR3 protein is CASSSGQGLNEQYF. CDR3 nucleotide sequence: TGTGCCAGCAGTTCGGGACAGGGGTTGAACGAGCAGTACTTC.

This clone has a single count. The chain joins TRBV6-1 to TRBJ2-7; 7 bases map to TRBD2. Trimming took 7 bases from V and 2 from J; bases not matched to a gene: 8. This CDR3 region has 14 residues. Germline assignment: CDR1 MNHNS and CDR2 SASEGT. In nucleotides, the CDR3 is TGTGCCAGCACGACTAGCCGGATACCCTACGAGCAGTACTTC. Amino acids: CASTTSRIPYEQYF.

The V gene is TRBV28, the J gene TRBJ1-5, with D unclear. The CDR3 loop spans 13 amino acids. V lost 8 bases and J 7 bases, leaving 15 bases between the germline ends. CDR1 and CDR2 (germline): MDHEN, SYDVKM. The CDR3 protein is CASAAGGRQPQHF. The CDR3, as DNA: TGTGCCAGCGCCGCGGGAGGGAGGCAGCCCCAGCATTTT.

The chain couples TRBV7-3 to TRBJ2-3, with D uncertain. This CDR3 has 13 amino acids. Germline values: CDR1 SGHTA, CDR2 FQGTGA. V lost 5 bases to trimming and J lost 4 bases, with 10 bases between them. CDR3 bases: TGTGCCAGCAGCCCCACTCGGGCAGATACGCAGTATTTT. Translated: CASSPTRADTQYF. The entire variable domain, with the rest obtained from reference TRBV7-3 and TRBJ2-3, is as follows: GAGVSQTPSNKVTEKGKYVELRCDPISGHTALYWYRQSLGQGPEFLIYFQGTGAADDSGLPNDRFFAVRPEGSVSTLKIQRTERGDSAVYLCASSPTRADTQYFGPGTRLTVL.

V and J are TRBV18 and TRBJ2-7; 10 bases line up with TRBD1. The length of the CDR3 is 14 residues. V trimming: 4 bases; J trimming: 5 bases; junction bases outside the gene matches: 5. CDR1 KGHSH and CDR2 LQKENI come from the germline V gene. The DNA for the CDR3 is TGTGCCAGCTCACGAGAGGACAGGGGGGACGAGCAGTACTTC. Protein product: CASSREDRGDEQYF.

The rearrangement joins TRBV2 to TRBJ1-5, with D unclear. Per the germline V gene, CDR1 is SNHLY and CDR2 is FYNNEI. The V and J ends lost 5 bases and 2 bases respectively, with 7 bases between them. The CDR3 extends over 13 amino acids. The CDR3 sequence: CASSSYRNQPQHF. In DNA, the CDR3 is TGTGCCAGCAGTTCCTATCGCAATCAGCCCCAGCATTTT.

The V and J genes are TRBV5-8 and TRBJ2-6; 7 bases are shared with TRBD1. Germline V gene data show CDR1 as SGHTS and CDR2 as YDEGEE. V was clipped by 1 base and J by 4 bases; unmatched bases: 5. This CDR3 region has 16 residues. DNA for the CDR3: TGTGCCAGCAGCTTGCCGACAGGGACCGGGGCCAACGTCCTGACTTTC. Protein: CASSLPTGTGANVLTF.

This chain uses TRBV28 with TRBJ2-1; 10 bases are shared with TRBD2. This CDR3 comprises 16 residues. Germline V gene sequence: CDR1 MDHEN, CDR2 SYDVKM. The V gene end was trimmed by 8 bases and the J gene end by 6 bases; junction bases not matched to a gene: 13. The CDR3 DNA reads as TGTGCCAGCCCTCCTTCCCTAGCGGGAGTGGGCAATGAGCAGTTCTTC. It is translated as CASPPSLAGVGNEQFF.

CDR3 loop: CASLSAYQETQYF. The CDR3 coding sequence is TGTGCCAGCCTCAGCGCGTACCAAGAGACCCAGTACTTC. The gene calls are TRBV7-6 and TRBJ2-5; D is ambiguous. The CDR3 covers 13 residues. The V gene lost 8 bases and the J gene lost 0 bases, with 10 bases spanning the gap. The germline CDR1 and CDR2 sequences are SGHVS and FNYEAQ.

This chain connects TRBV6-5 to TRBJ1-2; 10 positions agree with TRBD1. The V gene's germline CDR1 is MNHEY and CDR2 SVGAGI. The CDR3 loop spans 15 amino acids. Trimming at V came to 5 bases and at J to 4 bases, leaving 7 bases not matched to a gene. CDR3 loop: CASSPQTGGSYGYTF. Here the CDR3 DNA reads TGTGCCAGCAGTCCCCAGACAGGGGGCAGCTATGGCTACACCTTC.

This chain links TRBV5-8 with TRBJ2-3, with 7 bases identical to TRBD2. Germline CDR1 is SGHTS and CDR2 is YDEGEE. V was clipped by 0 bases and J by 4 bases; unmatched bases: 2. The CDR3 consists of 14 residues. For the CDR3, the DNA is TGTGCCAGCAGCTTGGGCGGGAGCGCAGATACGCAGTATTTT. Translation: CASSLGGSADTQYF.

This chain uses TRBV10-3 with TRBJ2-1; D perhaps matches TRBD1 (6 bases). Germline lookup yields CDR1 ENHRY and CDR2 SYGVKD. This CDR3 has 15 amino acids. V lost 2 bases, J lost 5 bases, and 13 bases lay in between. CDR3 DNA: TGTGCCATCAGTGAGGCAGGACAGATAGACAATGAGCAGTTCTTC. This gives the protein CAISEAGQIDNEQFF.